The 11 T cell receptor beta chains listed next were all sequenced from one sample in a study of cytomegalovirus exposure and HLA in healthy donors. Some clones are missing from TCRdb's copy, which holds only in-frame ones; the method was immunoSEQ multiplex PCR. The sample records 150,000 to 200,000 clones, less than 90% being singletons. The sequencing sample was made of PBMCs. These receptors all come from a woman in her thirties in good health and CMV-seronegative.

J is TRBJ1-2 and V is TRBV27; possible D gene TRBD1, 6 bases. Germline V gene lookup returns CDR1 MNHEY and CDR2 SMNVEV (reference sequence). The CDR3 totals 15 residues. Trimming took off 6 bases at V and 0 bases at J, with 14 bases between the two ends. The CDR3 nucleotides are TGTGCCAGCAGACCTAACAGGGCTTCTAACTATGGCTACACCTTC. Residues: CASRPNRASNYGYTF.

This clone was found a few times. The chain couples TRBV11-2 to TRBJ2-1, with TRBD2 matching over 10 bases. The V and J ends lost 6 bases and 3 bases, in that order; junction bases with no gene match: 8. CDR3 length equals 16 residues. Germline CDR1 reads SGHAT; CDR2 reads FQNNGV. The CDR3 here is CASRAPGTSVYNEQFF. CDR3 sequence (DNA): TGTGCCAGCAGGGCGCCCGGGACTAGCGTCTACAATGAGCAGTTCTTC.

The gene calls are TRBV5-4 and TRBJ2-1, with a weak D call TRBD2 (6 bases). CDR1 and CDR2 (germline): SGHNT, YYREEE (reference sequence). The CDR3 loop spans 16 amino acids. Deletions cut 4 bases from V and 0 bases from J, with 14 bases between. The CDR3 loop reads CASSPPPSDSYNEQFF. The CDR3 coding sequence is TGTGCCAGCAGCCCACCACCTAGCGACTCCTACAATGAGCAGTTCTTC.

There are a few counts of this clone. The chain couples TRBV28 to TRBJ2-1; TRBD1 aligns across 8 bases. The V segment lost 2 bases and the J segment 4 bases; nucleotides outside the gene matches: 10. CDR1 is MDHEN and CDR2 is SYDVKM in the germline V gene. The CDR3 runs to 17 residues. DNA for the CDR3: TGTGCCAGCAGTTTAAGTGGTAGACAGGGGAAATACAATGAGCAGTTCTTC. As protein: CASSLSGRQGKYNEQFF. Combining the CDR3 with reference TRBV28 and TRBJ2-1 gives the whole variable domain DVKVTQSSRYLVKRTGEKVFLECVQDMDHENMFWYRQDPGLGLRLIYFSYDVKMKEKGDIPEGYSVSREKKERFSLILESASTNQTSMYLCASSLSGRQGKYNEQFFGPGTRLTVL.

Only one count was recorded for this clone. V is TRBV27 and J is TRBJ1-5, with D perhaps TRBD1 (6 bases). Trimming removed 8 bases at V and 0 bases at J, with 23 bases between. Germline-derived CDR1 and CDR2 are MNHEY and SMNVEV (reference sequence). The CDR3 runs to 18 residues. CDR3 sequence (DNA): TGTGCCAGCTCCACAAGAGGGGGGCGAAAATATAGCAATCAGCCCCAGCATTTT. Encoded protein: CASSTRGGRKYSNQPQHF.

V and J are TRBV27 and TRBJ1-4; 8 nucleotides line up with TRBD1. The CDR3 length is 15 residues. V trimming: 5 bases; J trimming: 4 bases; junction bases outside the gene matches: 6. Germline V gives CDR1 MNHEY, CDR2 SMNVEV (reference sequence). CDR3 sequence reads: CASSQRTGNNEKLFF. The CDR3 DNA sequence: TGTGCCAGCAGTCAACGGACAGGGAATAATGAAAAACTGTTTTTT.

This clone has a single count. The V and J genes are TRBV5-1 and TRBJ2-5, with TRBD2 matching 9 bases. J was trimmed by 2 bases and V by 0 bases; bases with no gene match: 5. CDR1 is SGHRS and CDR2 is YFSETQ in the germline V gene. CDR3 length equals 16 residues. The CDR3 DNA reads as TGCGCCAGCAGCTTGGGGCTAGCGGGGCTTCAAGAGACCCAGTACTTC. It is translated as CASSLGLAGLQETQYF.

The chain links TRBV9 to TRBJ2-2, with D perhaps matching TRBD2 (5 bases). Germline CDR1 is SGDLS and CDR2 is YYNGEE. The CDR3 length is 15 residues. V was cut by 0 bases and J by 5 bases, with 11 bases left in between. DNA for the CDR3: TGTGCCAGCAGCGTAGATGGAGGCTTTACCGGGGAGCTGTTTTTT. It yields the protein CASSVDGGFTGELFF. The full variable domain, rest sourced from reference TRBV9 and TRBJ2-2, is DSGVTQTPKHLITATGQRVTLRCSPRSGDLSVYWYQQSLDQGLQFLIQYYNGEERAKGNILERFSAQQFPDLHSELNLSSLELGDSALYFCASSVDGGFTGELFFGEGSRLTVL.

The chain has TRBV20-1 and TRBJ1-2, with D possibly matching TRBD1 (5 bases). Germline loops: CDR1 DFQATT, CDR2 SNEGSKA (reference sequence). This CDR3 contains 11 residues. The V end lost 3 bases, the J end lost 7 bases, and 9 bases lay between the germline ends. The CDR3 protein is CSASSRGGYTF. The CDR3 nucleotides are TGCAGTGCTAGTTCTAGGGGTGGCTACACCTTC.

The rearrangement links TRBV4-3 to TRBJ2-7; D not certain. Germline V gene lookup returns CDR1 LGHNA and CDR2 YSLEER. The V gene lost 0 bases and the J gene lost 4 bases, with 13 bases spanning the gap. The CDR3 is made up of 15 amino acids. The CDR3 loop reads CASSQDMSMSYEQYF. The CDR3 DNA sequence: TGCGCCAGCAGCCAAGATATGTCCATGTCATACGAGCAGTACTTC.

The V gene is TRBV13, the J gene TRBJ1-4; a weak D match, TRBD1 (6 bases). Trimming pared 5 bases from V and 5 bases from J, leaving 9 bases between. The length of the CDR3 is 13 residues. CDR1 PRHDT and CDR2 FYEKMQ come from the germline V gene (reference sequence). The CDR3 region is CASSQDRNEKLFF. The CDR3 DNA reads TGTGCCAGCAGCCAGGACAGAAATGAAAAACTGTTTTTT.